This T cell receptor beta chain was identified in a study of T-cell reconstitution after alpha-beta-depleted transplantation in children. General study results and limits: T cells produced anew were the main source of T-cell counts and diversity one year after transplant.

Using unique molecular identifiers, the investigators prepared the TCRbeta library. TCRdb used MiXCR to reprocess the PCR reads, holding one entry per CDR3 protein. The sample lists hundreds of thousands of distinct CDR3 sequences, around 10% seen once, with around a quarter in the top ten. This clonotype was counted ten times or more. Its antigen is not identified. The clonotype originates from a male patient aged 2-15 years who had a stem cell transplant for chronic granulomatous disease, so the T cells may come from the graft donor. The sample consisted of peripheral blood, taken 180 days after TCRalphabeta/CD19-depleted stem cell transplant.

CDR3 protein: CSYQQGAHTGELFF. CDR3 bases: TGCAGCTACCAACAGGGGGCCCACACCGGGGAGCTGTTTTTT. The J gene is TRBJ2-2, the V gene TRBV29-1, with TRBD1 matching over 9 bases. The CDR3 has 14 amino acids. V lost 8 bases and J lost 3; bases outside the gene matches: 7. Germline V gives CDR1 SQVTM, CDR2 ANQGSEA.